This record covers a single T cell receptor beta chain. This sample is drawn from a study of PD-L1 blockade in urothelial cancer. At the level of the study: Blood samples contained a median about 130,000 T cells.

The assay was immunoSEQ multiplex PCR, and TCRdb's table has in-frame clones only and misses some. The table lists 70,000 or so clones, around 80% of them singletons. Patients suffered from locally advanced or metastatic urothelial carcinoma. CDR3 length equals 17 residues. The germline CDR1 and CDR2 sequences are LNHDA and SQIVND (reference sequence). Trimming left V 0 bases short and J 0 bases short, with 11 bases between. Material: PBMCs, obtained around atezolizumab (anti-PD-L1) treatment. The chain uses TRBV19 and TRBJ1-4; D is uncertain. The receptor comes from a man in his sixties or seventies with urothelial cancer. This CDR3 is CASSIDRRIATNEKLFF. The CDR3 DNA follows: TGTGCCAGTAGTATAGATAGGAGGATCGCAACTAATGAAAAACTGTTTTTT.